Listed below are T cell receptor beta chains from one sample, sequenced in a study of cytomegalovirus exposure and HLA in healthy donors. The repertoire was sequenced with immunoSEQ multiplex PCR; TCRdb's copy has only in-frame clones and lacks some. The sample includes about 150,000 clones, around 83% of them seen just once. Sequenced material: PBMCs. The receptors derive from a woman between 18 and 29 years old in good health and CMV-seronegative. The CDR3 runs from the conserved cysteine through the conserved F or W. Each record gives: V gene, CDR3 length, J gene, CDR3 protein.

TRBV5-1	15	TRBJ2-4	CASSRDRGLGNIQYF
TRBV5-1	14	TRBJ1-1	CASSQGQGDTEAFF
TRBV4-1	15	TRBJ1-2	CASSPPEASDYGYTF
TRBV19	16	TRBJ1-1	CASQISGGTGNTEAFF
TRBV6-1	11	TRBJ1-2	CASSDRAGYTF
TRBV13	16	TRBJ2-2	CASSLGQLLNTGELFF
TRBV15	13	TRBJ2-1	CATSKEADSRPFF
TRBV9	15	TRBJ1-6	CASSRRDRDGSPLHF
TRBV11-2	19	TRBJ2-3	CASSQQGLAGVLDTDTQYF
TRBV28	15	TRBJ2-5	CASSPESGVGETQYF
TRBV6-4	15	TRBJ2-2	CASSAGDETTGELFF
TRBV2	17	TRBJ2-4	CASSEAGGVIAKNIQYF
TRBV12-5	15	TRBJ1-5	CASGLFGTGEGPQHF
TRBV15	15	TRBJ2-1	CATSREDRFSNEQFF
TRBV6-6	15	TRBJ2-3	CASRRTGDFTDTQYF
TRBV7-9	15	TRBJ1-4	CASSFYRVLNEKLFF
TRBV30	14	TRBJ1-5	CAWSVGQGSQPQHF
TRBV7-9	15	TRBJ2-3	CASNLGGGPTDTQYF
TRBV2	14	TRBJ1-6	CASSVKGGPAPLHF
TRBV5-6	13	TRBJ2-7	CASSLANSYEQYF
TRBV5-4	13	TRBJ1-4	CASSVRGGEKLFF
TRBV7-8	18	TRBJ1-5	CASSRYSRSVNSNQPQHF
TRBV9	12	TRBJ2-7	CASSRLEGEQYF
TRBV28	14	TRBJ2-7	CASRTGGGSYEQYF
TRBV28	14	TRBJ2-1	CASGTGGGVNEQFF
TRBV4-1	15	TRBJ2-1	CASSPGGGAYNEQFF
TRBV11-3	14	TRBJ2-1	CASSFGLAGVEQFF
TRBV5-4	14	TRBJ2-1	CASSARLAAAEQFF
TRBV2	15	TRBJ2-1	CATATTSGSYNEQFF
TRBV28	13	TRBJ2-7	CASSRQGPNEQYF
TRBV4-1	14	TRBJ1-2	CASSPRHLPYGYTF